The clone carrying this TCR beta chain was seen many times. This sample was taken from a study of T cells after yellow fever vaccination. TCRdb re-called the 5' RACE reads through MiXCR, storing one row per CDR3 protein. Seen here are about 340,000 distinct CDR3 sequences, 9.5% to 15% observed once, and the top ten hold 2.5% to 4%. The V gene lost 2 bases and the J gene lost 10 bases, with 10 bases spanning the gap. This CDR3 is 12 amino acids long. The germline gives CDR1 SGHDT, CDR2 YYEEEE. Material: CD4+ T cells sorted from PBMCs, obtained 15 days after the yellow fever booster vaccination. The clonotype originates from a man younger than 35 who received the YFV17D yellow fever vaccine. This chain uses TRBV5-6 with TRBJ2-1; tentative D call: TRBD1 (5 bases). DNA of the CDR3: TGTGCCAGCAGCTTTGGGGCAATCGAGCAGTTCTTC. Its protein product is CASSFGAIEQFF.